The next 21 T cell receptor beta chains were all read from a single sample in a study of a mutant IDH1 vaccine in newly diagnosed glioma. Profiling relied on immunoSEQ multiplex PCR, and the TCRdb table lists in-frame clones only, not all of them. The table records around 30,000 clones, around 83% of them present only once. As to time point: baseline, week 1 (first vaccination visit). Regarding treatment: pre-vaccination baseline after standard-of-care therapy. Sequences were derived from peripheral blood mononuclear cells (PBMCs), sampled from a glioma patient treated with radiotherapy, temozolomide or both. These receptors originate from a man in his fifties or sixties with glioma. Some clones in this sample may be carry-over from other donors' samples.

CDR3 residues: CASSQMDATNEKLFF. CDR3 sequence (DNA): TGCGCCAGCAGCCAGATGGATGCAACTAATGAAAAACTGTTTTTT. The chain employs TRBV4-1 and TRBJ1-4; D gene unclear. Trimming cost V 3 bases and J 0 bases, with 8 bases left between them. The CDR3 loop spans 15 amino acids. Germline CDR1 MGHRA, CDR2 YSYEKL.

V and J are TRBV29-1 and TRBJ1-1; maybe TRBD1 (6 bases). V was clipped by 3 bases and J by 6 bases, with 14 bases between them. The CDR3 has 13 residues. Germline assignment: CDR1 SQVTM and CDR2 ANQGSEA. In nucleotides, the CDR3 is TGCAGCGTTGAGGGGGGGCCGTCATCTGAAGCTTTCTTT. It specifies CSVEGGPSSEAFF. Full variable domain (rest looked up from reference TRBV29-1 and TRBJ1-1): SAVISQKPSRDICQRGTSLTIQCQVDSQVTMMFWYRQQPGQSLTLIATANQGSEATYESGFVIDKFPISRPNLTFSTLTVSNMSPEDSSIYLCSVEGGPSSEAFFGQGTRLTVV.

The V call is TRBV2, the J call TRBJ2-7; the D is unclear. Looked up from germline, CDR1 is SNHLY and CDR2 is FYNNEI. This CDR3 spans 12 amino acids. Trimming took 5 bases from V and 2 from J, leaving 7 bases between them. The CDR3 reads CASSLQAYEQYF. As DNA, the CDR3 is TGTGCCAGCAGTCTCCAAGCCTACGAGCAGTACTTC.

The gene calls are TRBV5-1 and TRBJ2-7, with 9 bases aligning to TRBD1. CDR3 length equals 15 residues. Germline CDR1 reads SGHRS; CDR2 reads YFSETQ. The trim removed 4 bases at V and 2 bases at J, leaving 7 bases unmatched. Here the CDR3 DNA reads TGCGCCAGCAGCGAACAGGGGGCGCGGGCCTACGAGCAGTACTTC. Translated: CASSEQGARAYEQYF. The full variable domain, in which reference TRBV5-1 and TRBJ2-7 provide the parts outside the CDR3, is KAGVTQTPRYLIKTRGQQVTLSCSPISGHRSVSWYQQTPGQGLQFLFEYFSETQRNKGNFPGRFSGRQFSNSRSEMNVSTLELGDSALYLCASSEQGARAYEQYFGPGTRLTVT.

Here the CDR3 reads CASTQGVNTEAFF. CDR3 nucleotide sequence: TGTGCCAGCACGCAGGGAGTGAACACTGAAGCTTTCTTT. This chain joins TRBV2 and TRBJ1-1, with D possibly being TRBD1 (5 bases). The CDR3 totals 13 residues. Germline CDR1 SNHLY, CDR2 FYNNEI. V was trimmed by 7 bases and J by 0 bases, leaving 9 bases between them.

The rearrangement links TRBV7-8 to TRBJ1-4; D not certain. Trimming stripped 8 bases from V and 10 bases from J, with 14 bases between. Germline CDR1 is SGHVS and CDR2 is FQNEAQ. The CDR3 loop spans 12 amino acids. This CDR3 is CASASGGGKLFF. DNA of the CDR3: TGTGCCAGCGCCTCGGGCGGCGGAAAACTGTTTTTT.

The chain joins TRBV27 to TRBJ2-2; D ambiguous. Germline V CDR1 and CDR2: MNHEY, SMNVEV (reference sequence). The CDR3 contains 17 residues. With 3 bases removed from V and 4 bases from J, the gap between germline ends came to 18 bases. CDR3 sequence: CASSLSLPASGTGELFF. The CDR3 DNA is TGTGCCAGCAGTTTGTCTCTCCCGGCTAGTGGCACCGGGGAGCTGTTTTTT.

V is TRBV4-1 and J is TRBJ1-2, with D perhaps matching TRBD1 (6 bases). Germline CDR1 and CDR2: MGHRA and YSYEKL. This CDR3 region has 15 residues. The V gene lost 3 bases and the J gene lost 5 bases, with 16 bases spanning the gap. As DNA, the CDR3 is TGCGCCAGCAGCCACCCCGGGACTCAGGGGTATGGCTACACCTTC. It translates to CASSHPGTQGYGYTF.

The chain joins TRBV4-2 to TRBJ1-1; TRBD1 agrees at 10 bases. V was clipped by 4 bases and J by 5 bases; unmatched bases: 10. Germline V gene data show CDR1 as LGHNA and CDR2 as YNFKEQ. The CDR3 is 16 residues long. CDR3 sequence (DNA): TGTGCCAGCAGCCCCCTTCGGGGGACAGGGGAAACTGAAGCTTTCTTT. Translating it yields CASSPLRGTGETEAFF.

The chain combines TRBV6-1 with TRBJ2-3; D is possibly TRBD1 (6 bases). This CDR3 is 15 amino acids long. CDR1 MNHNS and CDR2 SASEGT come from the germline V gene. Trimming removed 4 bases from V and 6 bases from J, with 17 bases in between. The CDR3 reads CASSGDTVPMDTQYF. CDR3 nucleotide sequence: TGTGCCAGCAGTGGGGACACCGTTCCAATGGATACGCAGTATTTT.

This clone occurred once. CDR3 sequence reads: CASSLGIQETQYF. DNA of the CDR3: TGTGCCAGCAGCCTAGGGATTCAAGAGACCCAGTACTTC. The rearrangement joins TRBV2 to TRBJ2-5, with D uncertain. V was clipped by 6 bases and J by 2 bases, with 10 bases between them. This CDR3 region has 13 residues. Germline lookup yields CDR1 SNHLY and CDR2 FYNNEI. Full variable domain (remainder filled in from reference TRBV2 and TRBJ2-5): EPEVTQTPSHQVTQMGQEVILRCVPISNHLYFYWYRQILGQKVEFLVSFYNNEISEKSEIFDDQFSVERPDGSNFTLKIRSTKLEDSAMYFCASSLGIQETQYFGPGTRLLVL.

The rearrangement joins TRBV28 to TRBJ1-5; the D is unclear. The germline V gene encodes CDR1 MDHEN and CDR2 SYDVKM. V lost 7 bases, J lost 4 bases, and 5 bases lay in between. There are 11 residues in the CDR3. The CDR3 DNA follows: TGTGCCAGCAATAAGAATCAGCCCCAGCATTTT. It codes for CASNKNQPQHF.

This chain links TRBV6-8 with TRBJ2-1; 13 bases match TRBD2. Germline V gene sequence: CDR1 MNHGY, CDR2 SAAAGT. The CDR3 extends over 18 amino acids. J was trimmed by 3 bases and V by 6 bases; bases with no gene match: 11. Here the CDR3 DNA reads TGTGCCAGCAGCGCTACTAGCGGGAGGGCCGGTTTCTACAATGAGCAGTTCTTC. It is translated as CASSATSGRAGFYNEQFF.

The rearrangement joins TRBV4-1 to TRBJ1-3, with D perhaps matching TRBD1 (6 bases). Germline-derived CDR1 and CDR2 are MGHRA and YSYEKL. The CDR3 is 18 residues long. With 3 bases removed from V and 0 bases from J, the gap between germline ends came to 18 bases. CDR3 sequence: CASSQQWDGQYSGNTIYF. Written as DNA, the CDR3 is TGCGCCAGCAGCCAGCAGTGGGATGGACAGTACTCTGGAAACACCATATATTTT.

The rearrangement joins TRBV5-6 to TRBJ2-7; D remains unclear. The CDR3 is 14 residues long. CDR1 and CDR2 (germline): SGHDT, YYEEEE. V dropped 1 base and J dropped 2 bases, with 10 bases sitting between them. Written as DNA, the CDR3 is TGTGCCAGCAGCTTGTCGAACCTAGCCTACGAGCAGTACTTC. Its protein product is CASSLSNLAYEQYF.

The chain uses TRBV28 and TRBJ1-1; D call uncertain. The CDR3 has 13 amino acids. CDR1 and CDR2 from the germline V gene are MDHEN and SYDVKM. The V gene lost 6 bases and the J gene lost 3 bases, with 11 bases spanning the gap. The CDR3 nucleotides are TGTGCCAGCAGCCAAGGGTGGGACACTGAAGCTTTCTTT. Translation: CASSQGWDTEAFF. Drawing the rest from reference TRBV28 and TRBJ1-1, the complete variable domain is DVKVTQSSRYLVKRTGEKVFLECVQDMDHENMFWYRQDPGLGLRLIYFSYDVKMKEKGDIPEGYSVSREKKERFSLILESASTNQTSMYLCASSQGWDTEAFFGQGTRLTVV.

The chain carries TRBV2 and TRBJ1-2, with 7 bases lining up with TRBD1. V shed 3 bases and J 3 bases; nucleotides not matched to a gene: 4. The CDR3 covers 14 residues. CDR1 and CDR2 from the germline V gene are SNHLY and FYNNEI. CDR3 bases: TGTGCCAGCAGTGAGGGACAGCGCTACTATGGCTACACCTTC. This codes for CASSEGQRYYGYTF.

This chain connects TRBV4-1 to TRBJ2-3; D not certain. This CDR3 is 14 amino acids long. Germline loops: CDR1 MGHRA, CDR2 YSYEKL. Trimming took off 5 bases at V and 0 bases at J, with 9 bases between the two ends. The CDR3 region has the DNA TGCGCCAGCAGCTCCGTCTCTAGCACAGATACGCAGTATTTT. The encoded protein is CASSSVSSTDTQYF.

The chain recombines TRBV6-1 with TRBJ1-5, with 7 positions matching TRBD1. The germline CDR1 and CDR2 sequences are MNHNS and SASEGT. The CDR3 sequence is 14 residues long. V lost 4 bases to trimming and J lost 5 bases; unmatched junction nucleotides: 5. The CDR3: CASSVTGVDQPQHF. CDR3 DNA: TGTGCCAGCAGTGTTACAGGGGTAGATCAGCCCCAGCATTTT.

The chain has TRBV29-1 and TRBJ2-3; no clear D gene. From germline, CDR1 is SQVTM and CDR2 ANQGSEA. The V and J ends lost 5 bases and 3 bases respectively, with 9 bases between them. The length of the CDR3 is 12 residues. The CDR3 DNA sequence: TGCAGCGTTTCTCCGATGACAGATACGCAGTATTTT. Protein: CSVSPMTDTQYF.

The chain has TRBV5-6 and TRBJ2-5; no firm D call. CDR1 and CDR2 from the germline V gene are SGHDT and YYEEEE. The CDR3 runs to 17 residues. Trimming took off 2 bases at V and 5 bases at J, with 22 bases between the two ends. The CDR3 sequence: CASSLQGAEAGPETQYF. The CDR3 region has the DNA TGTGCCAGCAGCTTACAAGGCGCCGAGGCCGGGCCGGAGACCCAGTACTTC.